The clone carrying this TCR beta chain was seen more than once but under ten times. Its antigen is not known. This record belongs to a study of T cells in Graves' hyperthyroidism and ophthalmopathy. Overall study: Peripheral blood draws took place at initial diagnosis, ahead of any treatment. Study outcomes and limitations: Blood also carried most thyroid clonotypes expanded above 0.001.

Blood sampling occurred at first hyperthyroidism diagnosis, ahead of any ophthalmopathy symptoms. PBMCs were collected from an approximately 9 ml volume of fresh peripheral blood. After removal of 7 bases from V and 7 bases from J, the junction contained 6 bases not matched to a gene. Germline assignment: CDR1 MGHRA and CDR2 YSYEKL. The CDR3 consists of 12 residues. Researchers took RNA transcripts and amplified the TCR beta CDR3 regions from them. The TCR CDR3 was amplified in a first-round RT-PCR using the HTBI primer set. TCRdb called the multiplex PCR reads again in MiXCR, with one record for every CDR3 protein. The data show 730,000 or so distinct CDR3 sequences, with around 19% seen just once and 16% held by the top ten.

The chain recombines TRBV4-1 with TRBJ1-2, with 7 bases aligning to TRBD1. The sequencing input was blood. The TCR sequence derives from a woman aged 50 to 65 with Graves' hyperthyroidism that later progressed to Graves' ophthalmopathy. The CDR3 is CASTDRVRGYTF. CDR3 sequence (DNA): TGCGCCAGCACCGACAGGGTCCGTGGCTACACCTTC.